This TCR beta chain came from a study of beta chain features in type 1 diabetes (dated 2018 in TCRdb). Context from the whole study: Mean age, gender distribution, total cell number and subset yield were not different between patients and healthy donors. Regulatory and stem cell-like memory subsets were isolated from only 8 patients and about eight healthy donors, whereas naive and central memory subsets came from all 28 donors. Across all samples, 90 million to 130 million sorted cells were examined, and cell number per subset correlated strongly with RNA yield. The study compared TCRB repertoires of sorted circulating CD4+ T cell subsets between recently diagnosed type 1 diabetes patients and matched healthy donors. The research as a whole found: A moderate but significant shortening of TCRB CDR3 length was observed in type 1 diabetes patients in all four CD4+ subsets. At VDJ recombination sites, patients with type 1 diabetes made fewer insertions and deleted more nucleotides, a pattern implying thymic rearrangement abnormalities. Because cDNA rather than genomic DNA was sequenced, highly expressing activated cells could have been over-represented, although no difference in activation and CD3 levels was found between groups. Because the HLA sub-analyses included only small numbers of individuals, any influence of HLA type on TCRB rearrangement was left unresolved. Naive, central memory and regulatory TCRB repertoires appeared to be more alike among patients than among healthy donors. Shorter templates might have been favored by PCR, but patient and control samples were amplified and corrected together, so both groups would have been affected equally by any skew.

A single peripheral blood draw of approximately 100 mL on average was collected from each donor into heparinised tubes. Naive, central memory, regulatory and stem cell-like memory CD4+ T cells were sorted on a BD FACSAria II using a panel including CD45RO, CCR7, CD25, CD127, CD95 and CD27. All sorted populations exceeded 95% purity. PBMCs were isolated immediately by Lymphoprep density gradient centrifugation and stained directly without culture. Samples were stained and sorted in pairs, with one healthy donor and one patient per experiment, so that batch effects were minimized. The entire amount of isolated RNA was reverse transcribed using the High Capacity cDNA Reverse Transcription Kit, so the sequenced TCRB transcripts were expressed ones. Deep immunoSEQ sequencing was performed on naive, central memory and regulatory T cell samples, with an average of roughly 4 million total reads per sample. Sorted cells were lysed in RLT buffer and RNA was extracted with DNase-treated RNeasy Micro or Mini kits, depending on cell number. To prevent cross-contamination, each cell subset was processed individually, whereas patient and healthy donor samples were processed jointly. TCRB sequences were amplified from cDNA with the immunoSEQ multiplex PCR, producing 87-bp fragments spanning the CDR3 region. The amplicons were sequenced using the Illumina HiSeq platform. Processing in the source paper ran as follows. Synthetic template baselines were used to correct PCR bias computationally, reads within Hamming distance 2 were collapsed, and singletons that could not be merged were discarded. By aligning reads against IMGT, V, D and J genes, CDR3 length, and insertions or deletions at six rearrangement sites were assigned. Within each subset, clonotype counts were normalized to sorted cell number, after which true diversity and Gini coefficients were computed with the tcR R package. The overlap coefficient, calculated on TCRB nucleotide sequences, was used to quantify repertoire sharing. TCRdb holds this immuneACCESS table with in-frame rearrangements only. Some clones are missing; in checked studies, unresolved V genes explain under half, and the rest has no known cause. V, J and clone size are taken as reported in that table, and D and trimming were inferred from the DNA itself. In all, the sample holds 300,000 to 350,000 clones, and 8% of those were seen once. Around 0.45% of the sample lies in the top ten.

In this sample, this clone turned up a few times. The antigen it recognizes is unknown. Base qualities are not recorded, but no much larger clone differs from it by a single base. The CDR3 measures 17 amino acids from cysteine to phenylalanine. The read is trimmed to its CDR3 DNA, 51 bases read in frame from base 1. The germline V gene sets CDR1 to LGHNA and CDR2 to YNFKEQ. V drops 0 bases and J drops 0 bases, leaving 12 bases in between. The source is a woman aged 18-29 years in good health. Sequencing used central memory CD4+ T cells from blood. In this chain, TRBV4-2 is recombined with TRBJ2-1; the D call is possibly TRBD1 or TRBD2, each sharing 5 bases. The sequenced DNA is TGTGCCAGCAGCCAAGATCCGTCAGGGAGCTCCTACAATGAGCAGTTCTTC. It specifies CASSQDPSGSSYNEQFF.